The 22 T cell receptor beta chains in this list originate from one sample, sequenced in a study of T-cell memory formation after mild COVID-19. TCRdb passed the 5' RACE reads through MiXCR, listing each CDR3 protein once. The table includes roughly 190,000 distinct CDR3 sequences, about 11% detected once. What was sequenced was PBMCs or a T cell subset sorted from them (not recorded which). These receptors originate from a man younger than 30 who had mild COVID-19 (a few samples of this study predate the infection). Cell type and time point are not known.

This clonotype was observed a handful of times. The chain links TRBV29-1 to TRBJ2-1; 8 positions agree with TRBD1. CDR3 length equals 14 residues. J was trimmed by 4 bases and V by 7 bases; bases with no gene match: 9. Germline-derived CDR1 and CDR2 are SQVTM and ANQGSEA. The CDR3 sequence is CSARPGTGYNEQFF. CDR3 DNA sequence: TGCAGCGCCCGACCCGGGACAGGATACAATGAGCAGTTCTTC.

This clonotype was seen more than once but under ten times. V usage is TRBV19 and J usage is TRBJ2-1, with 13 bases lining up with TRBD2. This CDR3 has 15 residues. V shed 6 bases, J shed 7 bases, and the junction held 6 bases outside the gene matches. CDR1 LNHDA and CDR2 SQIVND come from the germline V gene (reference sequence). For the CDR3, the DNA is TGTGCCAGTAGCCGTGGACTAGCGGGGGCGAATGAGCAGTTCTTC. Translated: CASSRGLAGANEQFF.

This clonotype turned up a few times. The gene calls are TRBV5-6 and TRBJ2-3; TRBD2 agrees at 8 bases. The length of the CDR3 is 15 residues. V was pared by 6 bases and J by 5 bases, with 11 bases of the junction left unmatched. Germline values: CDR1 SGHDT, CDR2 YYEEEE. CDR3 nucleotide sequence: TGTGCCAGCACCTCTGGCGGGGGGCCCGGAGATACGCAGTATTTT. It translates to CASTSGGGPGDTQYF.

This clonotype was counted between two and nine times. This rearrangement joins TRBV3-1 to TRBJ2-1, with TRBD2 matching 10 bases. Germline-derived CDR1 and CDR2 are LGHDT and YNNKEL (reference sequence). The junction had 8 bases not matched to a gene; V was cut back by 1 base and J by 8 bases. There are 16 residues in the CDR3. The DNA for the CDR3 is TGTGCCAGCAGCCAAGGTCTAGCGGGGGCTATACATGAGCAGTTCTTC. It codes for CASSQGLAGAIHEQFF.

This clonotype was counted a few times. In nucleotides, the CDR3 is TGCGCCAGCAGCTTCTCCCTAAACCAAGAGACCCAGTACTTC. It encodes CASSFSLNQETQYF. This chain uses TRBV5-1 with TRBJ2-5; no definite D call. The V end was cut by 2 bases, the J end by 0 bases, with 8 bases between. The V gene's germline CDR1 is SGHRS and CDR2 YFSETQ. CDR3 length: 14 amino acids.

This chain uses TRBV7-2 with TRBJ1-6; 8 nucleotides match TRBD1. The CDR3 totals 16 residues. Germline trimming cut 0 bases from V and 3 bases from J; bases unmatched to any gene: 1. Per germline, CDR1 SGHTA and CDR2 FQGNSA. The CDR3 nucleotides are TGTGCCAGCAGCTTAGCGACAGGGGTCTATAATTCACCCCTCCACTTT. As protein: CASSLATGVYNSPLHF.

The chain carries TRBV20-1 and TRBJ1-6, with 9 bases identical to TRBD1. Germline values: CDR1 DFQATT, CDR2 SNEGSKA (reference sequence). V shed 6 bases, J shed 3 bases, and the junction held 18 bases outside the gene matches. CDR3 length: 19 residues. CDR3 residues: CSARRSRDRVYSYNSPLHF. As DNA, the CDR3 is TGCAGTGCGCGGAGATCCCGGGACAGGGTATATAGCTATAATTCACCCCTCCACTTT.

This clonotype turned up a few times. V is TRBV7-2 and J is TRBJ2-1; D might be TRBD2 (6 bases). This CDR3 spans 16 amino acids. The V end was cut by 1 base, the J end by 2 bases, with 12 bases between. The V gene's germline CDR1 is SGHTA and CDR2 FQGNSA. The DNA of the CDR3 is TGTGCCAGCAGCTTAGTCGGAGGGGAACCCTACAATGAGCAGTTCTTC. As protein: CASSLVGGEPYNEQFF.

This clonotype was found a few times. The V gene is TRBV2, the J gene TRBJ2-7; the match to TRBD1 covers 7 bases. Germline values: CDR1 SNHLY, CDR2 FYNNEI. J lost 4 bases, V lost 5 bases, and 2 bases had no gene match. The CDR3 runs 12 residues. The DNA for the CDR3 is TGTGCCAGCAGTAAGACAGGGTACGAGCAGTACGTC. Its translation is CASSKTGYEQYV.

This clonotype was counted only a few times. The chain combines TRBV20-1 with TRBJ2-7; tentative D call: TRBD1 (5 bases). Per the germline V gene, CDR1 is DFQATT and CDR2 is SNEGSKA (reference sequence). Trimming took off 1 base at V and 2 bases at J, with 9 bases between the two ends. The CDR3 sequence is 13 residues long. The DNA of the CDR3 is TGCAGTGCTAGAGTACAGGACACCTACGAGCAGTACTTC. Protein product: CSARVQDTYEQYF.

This clonotype appeared many times. V and J are TRBV12-3 or TRBV12-4 and TRBJ2-5, with D unresolved. Trimming took off 6 bases at V and 6 bases at J, with 11 bases between the two ends. This CDR3 has 12 amino acids. CDR3 protein: CASSLRLKTQYF. DNA of the CDR3: TGTGCCAGCAGCCTTCGGTTAAAGACCCAGTACTTC.

The table lists this clonotype with a few counts. This chain connects TRBV12-3 or TRBV12-4 to TRBJ2-2, with D possibly matching TRBD1 (6 bases). The V end lost 4 bases, the J end lost 6 bases, and 15 bases lay between the germline ends. This CDR3 spans 15 amino acids. The CDR3 DNA reads TGTGCCAGCAGTTCAGAAACAGGGTCGGCCGGGGAGCTGTTTTTT. It is translated as CASSSETGSAGELFF.

V is TRBV6-4 and J is TRBJ2-5; D is possibly TRBD1 or TRBD2 (5 bases each). The V end lost 4 bases, the J end lost 2 bases, and 11 bases lay between the germline ends. The CDR3 extends over 14 amino acids. Germline assignment: CDR1 MRHNA and CDR2 SNTAGT. The CDR3: CASSVGDLQETQYF. CDR3 DNA: TGTGCCAGCAGTGTTGGGGACCTACAAGAGACCCAGTACTTC.

The rearrangement joins TRBV5-1 to TRBJ2-5, with 10 bases fitting TRBD1. Looked up from germline, CDR1 is SGHRS and CDR2 is YFSETQ. With 4 bases clipped from V and 4 bases from J, the junction kept 4 bases outside the gene matches. The CDR3 is made up of 14 amino acids. The CDR3 DNA follows: TGCGCCAGCAGCCCCGGACAGGGGGGAGAGACCCAGTACTTC. Translation gives CASSPGQGGETQYF.

This clonotype was detected many times. The V gene is TRBV5-1, the J gene TRBJ2-1, with unresolved D. Trimming shortened V by 0 bases and J by 10 bases, and 5 bases separated the two germline ends. Germline V gene lookup returns CDR1 SGHRS and CDR2 YFSETQ. The CDR3 sequence is 11 residues long. The CDR3: CASSLEQEQFF. CDR3 sequence (DNA): TGCGCCAGCAGCTTGGAACAGGAGCAGTTCTTC.

This clonotype was seen more than once but under ten times. V gene TRBV5-1 combines with J gene TRBJ2-2; D is possibly TRBD1 (5 bases). CDR1 is SGHRS and CDR2 is YFSETQ in the germline V gene. The CDR3 sequence is 14 residues long. Trimming removed 4 bases at V and 5 bases at J, with 12 bases between. The CDR3 nucleotides read TGCGCCAGCAGCAAGACAGAATCTACCGGGGAGCTGTTTTTT. Translating gives CASSKTESTGELFF.

This clonotype was counted a few times. This rearrangement joins TRBV6-5 to TRBJ2-6; 7 nucleotides match TRBD1. Germline V gene sequence: CDR1 MNHEY, CDR2 SVGAGI. J gave up 2 bases and V 10 bases, and 5 bases lay outside the gene matches. CDR3 length: 14 residues. CDR3 in amino acids: CATEDRAGANVLTF. CDR3 in DNA: TGTGCCACCGAAGACAGGGCTGGGGCCAACGTCCTGACTTTC.

In its sample, this clonotype was seen a few times. The V call is TRBV7-2, the J call TRBJ2-5; no reliable D call. The CDR3 totals 16 residues. V lost 2 bases to trimming and J lost 1 base, with 14 bases between them. Germline values: CDR1 SGHTA, CDR2 FQGNSA. The CDR3 region is CASSLSLSTGQETQYF. The CDR3 DNA reads TGTGCCAGCAGCTTATCACTGTCTACTGGCCAAGAGACCCAGTACTTC.

The chain employs TRBV27 and TRBJ1-5; unclear D gene. Germline V CDR1 and CDR2: MNHEY, SMNVEV (reference sequence). Between the trimmed V and J ends, which lost 4 bases and 9 bases, there was a span of 13 bases. The CDR3 has 13 residues. Here the CDR3 DNA reads TGTGCCAGCAGTTCCTCCCACTTAAGGCCCCAGCATTTT. Protein: CASSSSHLRPQHF.

This clonotype showed up just a few times. The CDR3 coding sequence is TGTGCCAGCAGCCAAGATTGGGCGCGCTCGGATCAGCCCCAGCATTTT. It specifies CASSQDWARSDQPQHF. The J gene is TRBJ1-5, the V gene TRBV4-2, with D uncertain. This CDR3 is built from 16 residues. The germline V gene has CDR1 LGHNA and CDR2 YNFKEQ. V was trimmed by 0 bases and J by 5 bases, leaving 14 bases between them.

The gene calls are TRBV3-1 and TRBJ2-1; TRBD2 aligns across 8 bases. The CDR3 loop spans 14 amino acids. Germline values: CDR1 LGHDT, CDR2 YNNKEL (reference sequence). The J segment lost 7 bases and the V segment lost 7 bases, leaving 9 bases of the junction unmatched. CDR3 nucleotides: TGTGCCAGCAACGTCGGGGGGGCCCGTAATGAGCAGTTCTTC. Amino acid sequence: CASNVGGARNEQFF.

This clonotype has only a few counts. The chain is built from TRBV4-2 and TRBJ1-2; the match to TRBD1 covers 8 bases. This CDR3 is 15 amino acids long. CDR1 LGHNA and CDR2 YNFKEQ come from the germline V gene. J gave up 4 bases and V 1 base, and 5 bases lay outside the gene matches. The CDR3 bases are TGTGCCAGCAGCCAAGTCGCAGGGGGCCTCTATGGCTACACCTTC. It is translated as CASSQVAGGLYGYTF.